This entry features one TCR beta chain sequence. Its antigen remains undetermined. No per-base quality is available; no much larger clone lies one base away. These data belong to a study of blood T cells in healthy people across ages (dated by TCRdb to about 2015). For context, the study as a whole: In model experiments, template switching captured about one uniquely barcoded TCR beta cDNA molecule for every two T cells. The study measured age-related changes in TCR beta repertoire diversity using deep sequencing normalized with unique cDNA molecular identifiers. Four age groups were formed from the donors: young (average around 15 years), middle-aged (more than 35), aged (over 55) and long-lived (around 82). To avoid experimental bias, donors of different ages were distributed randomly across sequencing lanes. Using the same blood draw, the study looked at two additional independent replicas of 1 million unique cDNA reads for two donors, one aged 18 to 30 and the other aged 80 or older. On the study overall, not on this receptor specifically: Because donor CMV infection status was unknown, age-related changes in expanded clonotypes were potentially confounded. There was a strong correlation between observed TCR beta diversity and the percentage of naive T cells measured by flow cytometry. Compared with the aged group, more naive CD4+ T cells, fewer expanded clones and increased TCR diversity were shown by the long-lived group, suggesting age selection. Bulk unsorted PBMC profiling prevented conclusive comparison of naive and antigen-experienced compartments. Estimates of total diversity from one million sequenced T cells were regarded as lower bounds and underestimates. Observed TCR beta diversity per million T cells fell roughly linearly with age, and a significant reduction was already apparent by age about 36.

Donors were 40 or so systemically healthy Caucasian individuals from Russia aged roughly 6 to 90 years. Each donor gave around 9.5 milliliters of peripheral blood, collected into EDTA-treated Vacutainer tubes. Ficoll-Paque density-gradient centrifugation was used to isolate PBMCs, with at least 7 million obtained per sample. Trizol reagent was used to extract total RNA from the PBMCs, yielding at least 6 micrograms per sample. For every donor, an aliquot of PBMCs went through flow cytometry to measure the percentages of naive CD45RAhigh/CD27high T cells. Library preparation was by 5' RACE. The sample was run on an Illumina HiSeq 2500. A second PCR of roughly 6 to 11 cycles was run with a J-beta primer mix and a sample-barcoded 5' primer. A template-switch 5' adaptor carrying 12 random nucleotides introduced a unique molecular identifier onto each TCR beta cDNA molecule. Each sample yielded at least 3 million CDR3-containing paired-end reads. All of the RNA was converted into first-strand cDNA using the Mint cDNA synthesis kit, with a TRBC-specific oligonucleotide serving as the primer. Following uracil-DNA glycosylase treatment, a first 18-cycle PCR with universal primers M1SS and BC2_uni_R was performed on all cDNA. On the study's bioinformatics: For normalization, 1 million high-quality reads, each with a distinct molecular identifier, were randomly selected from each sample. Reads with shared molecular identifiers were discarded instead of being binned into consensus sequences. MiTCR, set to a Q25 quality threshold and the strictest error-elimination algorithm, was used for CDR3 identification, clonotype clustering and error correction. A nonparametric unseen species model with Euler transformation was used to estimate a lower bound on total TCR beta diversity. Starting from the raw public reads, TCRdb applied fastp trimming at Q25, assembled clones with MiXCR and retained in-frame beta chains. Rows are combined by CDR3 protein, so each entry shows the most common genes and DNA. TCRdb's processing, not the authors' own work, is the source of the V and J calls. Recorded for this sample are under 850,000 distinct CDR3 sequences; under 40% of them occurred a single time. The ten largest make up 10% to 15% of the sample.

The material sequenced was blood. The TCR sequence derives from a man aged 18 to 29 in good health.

The nucleotide sequence is given as TGCAGTGCTAGAGAGCCAGGGGTGAACTATGGCTACACCTTC. This codes for CSAREPGVNYGYTF. The V gene is TRBV20-1 and the J gene is TRBJ1-2, and possibly TRBD1, on 6 matching bases. From the cysteine through the phenylalanine, the CDR3 covers 14 amino acids. The kept DNA is CDR3 alone, 42 bases in frame from the first base. Trimming costs V 0 bases and J 2 bases, and their ends lie 10 bases apart. Per the germline V gene (reference sequence), DFQATT is the CDR1 and SNEGSKA is the CDR2.